These 12 T cell receptor beta chains were all obtained from the same sample, sequenced in a study of blood T cell repertoires in COVID-19. Only in-frame clones appear in the TCRdb table, and some are missing; sequencing was by immunoSEQ multiplex PCR. Altogether 200,000 to 250,000 clones are present, 84% being singletons, with the ten largest covering over 2.5%. Material for sequencing was peripheral blood. These receptors all come from a woman in her 30s who had recovered from COVID-19.

This chain connects TRBV3-1 (or the pseudogene TRBV3-2) to TRBJ2-5; 14 nucleotides align to TRBD2. The length of the CDR3 is 17 residues. Germline V gene sequence: CDR1 LGHDT, CDR2 YNNKEL (reference sequence). V shed 5 bases, J shed 2 bases, and the junction held 7 bases outside the gene matches. CDR3 amino acids: CASSSRTSGRMQETQYF. Written as DNA, the CDR3 is TGTGCCAGCAGCTCTCGGACTAGCGGGAGGATGCAAGAGACCCAGTACTTC.

The J gene is TRBJ2-1, the V gene TRBV14; D possibly corresponds to TRBD2 (5 bases). Germline V gene sequence: CDR1 SGHDN, CDR2 FVKESK. The CDR3 totals 15 residues. With 4 bases removed from V and 0 bases from J, the gap between germline ends came to 10 bases. In DNA, the CDR3 is TGTGCCAGCAGCCCTAGGACTTTCTCCTACAATGAGCAGTTCTTC. Translated, it gives CASSPRTFSYNEQFF.

This clone was detected a few times. This chain joins TRBV5-4 and TRBJ1-4; D perhaps matches TRBD1 (6 bases). The V and J ends lost 3 bases and 2 bases respectively, with 8 bases between them. Germline CDR1 and CDR2: SGHNT and YYREEE (reference sequence). The CDR3 contains 14 residues. DNA of the CDR3: TGTGCCAGCAGCTCGACAGGCACTAATGAAAAACTGTTTTTT. It encodes CASSSTGTNEKLFF.

This chain uses TRBV24-1 with TRBJ1-2; a possible D gene is TRBD1 (6 bases). The CDR3 runs to 15 residues. Trimming took off 3 bases at V and 4 bases at J, with 14 bases between the two ends. CDR1 is KGHDR and CDR2 is SFDVKD in the germline V gene. The CDR3 spells CATSDRYQGIYGYTF. The CDR3 coding sequence is TGTGCCACCAGTGATCGGTATCAGGGGATCTATGGCTACACCTTC.

In its sample, this clone was seen a few times. V usage is TRBV6-2 or TRBV6-3 and J usage is TRBJ1-1, with D possibly matching TRBD1 (6 bases). This CDR3 comprises 13 residues. V was cut by 0 bases and J by 11 bases, with 13 bases left in between. Germline CDR1 and CDR2: MNHEY and SVGEGT. The CDR3 coding sequence is TGTGCCAGCAGTTACTCTGACAGGCCTAAGGCTTTCTTT. Amino acids: CASSYSDRPKAFF.

The chain joins TRBV28 to TRBJ2-2; 14 bases agree with TRBD2. The CDR3 contains 20 residues. Germline V CDR1 and CDR2: MDHEN, SYDVKM. V lost 5 bases and J lost 4; bases outside the gene matches: 15. The CDR3 spells CASSRYRLAGGTASTGELFF. The CDR3 DNA reads TGTGCCAGCAGTAGGTACAGACTAGCGGGAGGGACAGCGAGCACCGGGGAGCTGTTTTTT.

The gene calls are TRBV10-1 and TRBJ1-6; D gene uncertain. The CDR3 extends over 13 amino acids. V lost 5 bases and J 6 bases, leaving 8 bases between the germline ends. Germline CDR1 and CDR2: WNHNN and SYGVQD (reference sequence). DNA of the CDR3: TGCGCCAGCAGTCGGGTTTCTAATTCACCCCTCCACTTT. This sequence encodes CASSRVSNSPLHF.

The chain uses TRBV11-2 and TRBJ1-4; D is undetermined. CDR3 length equals 13 residues. V shed 6 bases and J shed 0 bases, with 5 bases lying between them. CDR1 and CDR2 from the germline V gene are SGHAT and FQNNGV. As DNA, the CDR3 is TGTGCCAGCAGACAAACAACTAATGAAAAACTGTTTTTT. Translating it yields CASRQTTNEKLFF.

This CDR3 reads CATSGGNNQETQYF. The CDR3 nucleotides read TGTGCCACCAGTGGGGGCAACAACCAAGAGACCCAGTACTTC. The J gene is TRBJ2-5, the V gene TRBV24-1; weak D call: TRBD1 (5 bases). Germline V CDR1 and CDR2: KGHDR, SFDVKD. V lost 5 bases and J 0 bases, leaving 9 bases between the germline ends. The CDR3 covers 14 residues.

The chain joins TRBV6-5 to TRBJ2-5; 8 bases are a match to TRBD2. Germline V CDR1 and CDR2: MNHEY, SVGAGI. Germline trimming cut 5 bases from V and 5 bases from J; bases unmatched to any gene: 4. This CDR3 is 13 amino acids long. The DNA of the CDR3 is TGTGCCAGCAGTCGGACTAGCCACGAGACCCAGTACTTC. Amino acids: CASSRTSHETQYF.

This sequence joins TRBV28 and TRBJ2-7, with 7 bases lining up with TRBD1. The CDR3 is 14 residues long. The germline CDR1 and CDR2 sequences are MDHEN and SYDVKM. V dropped 6 bases and J dropped 5; count of bases not matched to a gene: 10. The chain's CDR3 is CASRGMTGWNEQYF. The CDR3 DNA reads as TGTGCCAGCAGGGGGATGACAGGGTGGAACGAGCAGTACTTC.

The rearrangement uses TRBV4-2 and TRBJ1-4, with D unresolved. The CDR3 has 16 residues. Germline V lookup: CDR1 LGHNA, CDR2 YNFKEQ. V lost 0 bases and J 0 bases, leaving 8 bases between the germline ends. CDR3 coding DNA: TGTGCCAGCAGCCAAGATAGAACCGCAACTAATGAAAAACTGTTTTTT. It yields the protein CASSQDRTATNEKLFF.